The clone carrying this TCR beta chain was observed at least ten times. These data originate in a study of early T cells in non-severe SARS-CoV-2 infection. Per the germline V gene, CDR1 is SQVTM and CDR2 is ANQGSEA. The length of the CDR3 is 14 residues. The trim removed 3 bases at V and 4 bases at J, leaving 7 bases unmatched. TCRdb recomputed calls from the 5' RACE reads with MiXCR, one row per CDR3 protein. This sample has around 40,000 distinct CDR3 sequences, with approximately 6% found just once. The chain couples TRBV29-1 to TRBJ1-2; 8 nucleotides align to TRBD1. The receptor was derived from an adult who was a healthcare worker with PCR-confirmed SARS-CoV-2 infection or an uninfected control (not recorded which). The sequenced sample was whole blood. Written as DNA, the CDR3 is TGCAGCGTTGAGCGGGACAGGTCGACCTATGGCTACACCTTC. It translates to CSVERDRSTYGYTF. The variable domain in full, completed from reference TRBV29-1 and TRBJ1-2, reads SAVISQKPSRDICQRGTSLTIQCQVDSQVTMMFWYRQQPGQSLTLIATANQGSEATYESGFVIDKFPISRPNLTFSTLTVSNMSPEDSSIYLCSVERDRSTYGYTFGSGTRLTVV.